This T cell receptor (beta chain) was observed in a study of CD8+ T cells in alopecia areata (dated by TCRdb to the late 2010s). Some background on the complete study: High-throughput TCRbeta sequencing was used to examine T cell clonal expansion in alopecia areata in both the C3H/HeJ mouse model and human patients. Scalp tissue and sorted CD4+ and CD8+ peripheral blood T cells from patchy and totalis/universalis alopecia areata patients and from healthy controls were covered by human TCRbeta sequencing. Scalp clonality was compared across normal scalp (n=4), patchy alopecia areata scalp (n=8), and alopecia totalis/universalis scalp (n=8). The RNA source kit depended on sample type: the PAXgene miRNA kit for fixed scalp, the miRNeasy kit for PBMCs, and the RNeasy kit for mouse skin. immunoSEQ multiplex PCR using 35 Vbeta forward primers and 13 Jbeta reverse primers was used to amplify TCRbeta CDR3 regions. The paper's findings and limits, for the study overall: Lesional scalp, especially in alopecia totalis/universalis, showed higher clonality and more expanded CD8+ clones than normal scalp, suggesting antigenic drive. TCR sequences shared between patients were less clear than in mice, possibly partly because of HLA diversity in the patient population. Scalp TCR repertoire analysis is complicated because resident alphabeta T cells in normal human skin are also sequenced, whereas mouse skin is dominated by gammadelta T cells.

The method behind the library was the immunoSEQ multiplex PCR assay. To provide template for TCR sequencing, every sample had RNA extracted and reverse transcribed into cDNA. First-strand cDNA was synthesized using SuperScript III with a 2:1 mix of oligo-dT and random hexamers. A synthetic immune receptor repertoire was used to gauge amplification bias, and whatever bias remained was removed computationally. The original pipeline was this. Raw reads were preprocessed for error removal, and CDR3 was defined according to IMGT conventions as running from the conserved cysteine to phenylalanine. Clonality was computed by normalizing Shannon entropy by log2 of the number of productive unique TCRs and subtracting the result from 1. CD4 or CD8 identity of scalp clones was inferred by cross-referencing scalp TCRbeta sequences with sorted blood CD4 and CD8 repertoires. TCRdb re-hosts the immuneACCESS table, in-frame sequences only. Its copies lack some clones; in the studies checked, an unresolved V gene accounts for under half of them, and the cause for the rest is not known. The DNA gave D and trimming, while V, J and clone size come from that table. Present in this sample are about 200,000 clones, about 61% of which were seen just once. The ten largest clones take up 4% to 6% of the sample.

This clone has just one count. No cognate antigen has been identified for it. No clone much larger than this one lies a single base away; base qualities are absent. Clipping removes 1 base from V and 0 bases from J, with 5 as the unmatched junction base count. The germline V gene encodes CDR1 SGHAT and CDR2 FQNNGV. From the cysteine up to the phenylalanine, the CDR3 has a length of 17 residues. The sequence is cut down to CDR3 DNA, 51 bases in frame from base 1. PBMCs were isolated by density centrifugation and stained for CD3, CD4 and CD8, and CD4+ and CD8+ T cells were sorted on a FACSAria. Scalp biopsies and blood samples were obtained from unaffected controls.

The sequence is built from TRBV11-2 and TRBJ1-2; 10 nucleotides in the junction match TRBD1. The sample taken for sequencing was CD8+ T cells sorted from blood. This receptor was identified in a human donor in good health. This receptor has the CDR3 CASSLGTGGLTNYGYTF. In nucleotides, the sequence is TGTGCCAGCAGCTTAGGGACAGGGGGGCTTACTAACTATGGCTACACCTTC.